The rows below give T cell receptor beta chains drawn from one sample of a study of cytomegalovirus exposure and HLA in healthy donors. The table came from immunoSEQ multiplex PCR; TCRdb's copy has only in-frame clones and leaves some out. The repertoire holds under 200,000 clones, with 75% to 90% as singletons. Sample: PBMCs. The receptors were sampled from a boy aged 2 to 10 in good health and CMV-seronegative. The CDR3 runs from the conserved cysteine through the conserved F or W. A D gene is named only where the DNA matches it firmly. Only some rows state a clone size, as once, few, many or a class for expanded clones.

V gene,D gene,clone size,J gene,CDR3 DNA,CDR3 protein
TRBV29-1,TRBD1,.,TRBJ1-2,TGCAGCGTTGAAAAGGACAGGGTGGAAGGCTACACCTTC,CSVEKDRVEGYTF
TRBV9,TRBD2,.,TRBJ2-1,TGTGCCAGCAGCGTTAGCTCCATTCGGACTAGCGGACGAAACTACAATGAGCAGTTCTTC,CASSVSSIRTSGRNYNEQFF
TRBV19,TRBD1,.,TRBJ1-4,TGTGCCACAGCTCCCGGGACAGGGTCGGAAAAACTGTTTTTT,CATAPGTGSEKLFF
TRBV25-1,TRBD1,.,TRBJ2-7,TGTGCCAGCGCACAGGGGGCTCAGGAGCAGTACTTC,CASAQGAQEQYF
TRBV7-9,.,.,TRBJ2-3,TGTGCCAGCAGCTTAGTACAGGACCCCACAGATACGCAGTATTTT,CASSLVQDPTDTQYF
TRBV29-1,.,.,TRBJ2-7,TGCAGCGTCCTGGGGACTTCCTACGAGCAGTACTTC,CSVLGTSYEQYF
TRBV4-1,.,few,TRBJ1-3,TGCGCCTCATCAGGGCTCTCTGGAAACACCATATATTTT,CASSGLSGNTIYF
TRBV5-4,.,.,TRBJ1-1,TGTGCCAGCAGCTTAAGCAGGGTAGGGACTGAAGCTTTCTTT,CASSLSRVGTEAFF
TRBV7-3,.,.,TRBJ2-3,TGTGCCAGCAGCTTATCCCCGACAGATACGCAGTATTTT,CASSLSPTDTQYF
TRBV5-4,TRBD2,.,TRBJ2-2,TGTGCCAGCAGCTTGGCACTAGCGGTAGATAACACCGGGGAGCTGTTTTTT,CASSLALAVDNTGELFF
TRBV28,TRBD2,.,TRBJ2-7,TGTGCCAGCCTCGCTCCTAGCGGTTCCTACGAGCAGTACTTC,CASLAPSGSYEQYF
TRBV30,.,.,TRBJ2-7,TGTGCCTGGAGCGACCGGACACCCTACGAGCAGTACTTC,CAWSDRTPYEQYF
TRBV19,.,few,TRBJ2-5,TGTGCCAGTACCAGGACAGGGAGGGAAGAGACCCAGTACTTC,CASTRTGREETQYF
TRBV5-4,.,.,TRBJ2-1,TGTGCCAGCAGCTATCCGGACAATGAGCAGTTCTTC,CASSYPDNEQFF
TRBV19,TRBD1,.,TRBJ1-4,TGTGCCAGTAAGGATGGCAGGGGGCTCTATAATGAAAAACTGTTTTTT,CASKDGRGLYNEKLFF
TRBV28,.,.,TRBJ1-2,TGTGCCAGCAGTCCTTCCAGACAGAGAGCTAACTATGGCTACACCTTC,CASSPSRQRANYGYTF
TRBV14,TRBD2,.,TRBJ2-1,TGTGCCAGCAGCCCCCGAGCGGGAGTTTCGGTCAATGAGCAGTTCTTC,CASSPRAGVSVNEQFF
TRBV9,TRBD2,.,TRBJ2-3,TGTGCCAGCAGCGTAGGGGGAGCGGGGGGCTTTGGAGATACGCAGTATTTT,CASSVGGAGGFGDTQYF
TRBV30,TRBD1,.,TRBJ1-2,TGTGCCTGGAGTGGTACAGGGGTCGGCTACACCTTC,CAWSGTGVGYTF
TRBV25-1,.,.,TRBJ1-1,TGTGCCAGCAGTGAATGGAAGAAGGGGGGGACTGAAGCTTTCTTT,CASSEWKKGGTEAFF
TRBV7-9,.,once,TRBJ1-6,TGTGCCAGCAGCTTAGTGGAACAAGCGCCCCTCCACTTT,CASSLVEQAPLHF
TRBV6-1,.,few,TRBJ1-1,TGTGCCAGCAGTGAATTCGGGAGGGGCTCTGAAGCTTTCTTT,CASSEFGRGSEAFF
TRBV27,TRBD2,.,TRBJ2-1,TGTGCCAGCAGTTATCTAGCGGGGGGGATCAATGAGCAGTTCTTC,CASSYLAGGINEQFF